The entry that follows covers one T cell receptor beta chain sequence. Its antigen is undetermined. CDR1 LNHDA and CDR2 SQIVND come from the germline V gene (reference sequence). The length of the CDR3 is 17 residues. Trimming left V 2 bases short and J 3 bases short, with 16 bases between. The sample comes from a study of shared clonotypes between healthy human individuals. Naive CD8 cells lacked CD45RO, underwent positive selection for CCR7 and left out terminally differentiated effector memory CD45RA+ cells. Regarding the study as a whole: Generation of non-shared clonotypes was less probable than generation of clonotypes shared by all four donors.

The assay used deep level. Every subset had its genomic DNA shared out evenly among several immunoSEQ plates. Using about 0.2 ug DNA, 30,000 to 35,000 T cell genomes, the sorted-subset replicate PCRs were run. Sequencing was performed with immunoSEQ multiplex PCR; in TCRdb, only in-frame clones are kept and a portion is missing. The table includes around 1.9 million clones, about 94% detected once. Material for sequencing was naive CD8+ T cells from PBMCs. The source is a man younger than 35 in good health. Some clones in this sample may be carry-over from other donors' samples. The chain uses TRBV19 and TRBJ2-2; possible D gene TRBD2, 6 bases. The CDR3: CASSIIGGIEDTGELFF. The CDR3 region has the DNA TGTGCCAGTAGTATAATTGGGGGGATTGAGGACACCGGGGAGCTGTTTTTT.